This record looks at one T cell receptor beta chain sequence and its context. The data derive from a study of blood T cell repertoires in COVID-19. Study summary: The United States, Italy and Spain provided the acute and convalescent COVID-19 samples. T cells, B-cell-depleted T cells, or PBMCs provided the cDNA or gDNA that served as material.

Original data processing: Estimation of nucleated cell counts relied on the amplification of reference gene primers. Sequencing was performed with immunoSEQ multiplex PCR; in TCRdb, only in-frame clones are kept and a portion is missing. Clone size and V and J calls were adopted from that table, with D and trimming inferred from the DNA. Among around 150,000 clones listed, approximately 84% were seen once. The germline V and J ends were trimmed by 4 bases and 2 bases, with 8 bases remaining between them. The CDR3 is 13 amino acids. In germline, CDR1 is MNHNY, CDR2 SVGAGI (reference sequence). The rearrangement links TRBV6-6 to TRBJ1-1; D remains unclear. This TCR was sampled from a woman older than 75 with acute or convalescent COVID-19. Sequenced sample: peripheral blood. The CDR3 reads CASSFGENTEAFF. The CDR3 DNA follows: TGTGCCAGCAGTTTCGGAGAAAACACTGAAGCTTTCTTT.